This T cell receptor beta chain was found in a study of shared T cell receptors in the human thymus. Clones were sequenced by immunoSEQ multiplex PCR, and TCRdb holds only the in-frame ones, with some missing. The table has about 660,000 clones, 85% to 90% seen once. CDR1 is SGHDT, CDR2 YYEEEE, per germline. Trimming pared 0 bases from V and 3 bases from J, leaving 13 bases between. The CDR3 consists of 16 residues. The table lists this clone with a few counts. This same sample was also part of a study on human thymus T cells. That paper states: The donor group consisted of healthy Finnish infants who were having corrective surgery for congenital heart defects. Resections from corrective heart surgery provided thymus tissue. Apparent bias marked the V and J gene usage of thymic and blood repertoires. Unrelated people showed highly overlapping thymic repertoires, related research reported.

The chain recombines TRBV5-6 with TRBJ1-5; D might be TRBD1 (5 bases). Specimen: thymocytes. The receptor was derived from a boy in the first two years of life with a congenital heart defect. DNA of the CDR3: TGTGCCAGCAGCTTGGCCGGAGGGGATTCCAATCAGCCCCAGCATTTT. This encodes CASSLAGGDSNQPQHF.